This T cell receptor beta chain was identified in a study of T cells after yellow fever vaccination. The germline gives CDR1 MNHEY, CDR2 SMNVEV (reference sequence). With 2 bases removed from V and 2 bases from J, the gap between germline ends came to 11 bases. The CDR3 spans 15 residues. Study-wide results and caveats: The CD4 and CD8 compartments had a small share of their clonotypes in common.

TCRdb re-derived calls from the 5' RACE reads in MiXCR, one entry per CDR3 protein. The sample has some 390,000 distinct CDR3 sequences, around 20% seen once. This clonotype was counted a few times. The antigen remains unidentified. Sequencing was performed on PBMCs, taken before the yellow fever booster vaccination. The receptor's source is a man aged 18-30 years who received the YFV17D yellow fever vaccine. The chain employs TRBV27 and TRBJ2-3; D is undetermined. For the CDR3, the DNA is TGTGCCAGCAGTTTAGAGAGGCCAGCCACAGATACGCAGTATTTT. As protein: CASSLERPATDTQYF.